The rows below give T cell receptor beta chains drawn from one sample of a study of blood T cells in healthy people across ages. TCRdb recomputed calls from the 5' RACE reads with MiXCR, one row per CDR3 protein. The sample has roughly 1.9 million distinct CDR3 sequences; roughly two fifths are singletons. Sequencing was done on a sample of blood. These receptors were taken from a human donor in good health. Each CDR3 is given with its conserved first and last residue. The order of the fields is J gene, V gene, clone size, D gene, CDR3 DNA, CDR3 protein. D genes are given only for firm matches. The size of a clone is reported for some rows only, either as once, few or many, or as a class for expanded clones.

TRBJ2-7,TRBV12-3/TRBV12-4,few,-,TGTGCCAGCAGTCCACGGGTGACCAAGGGCTTTGGTGAGCAGTACTTC,CASSPRVTKGFGEQYF
TRBJ2-5,TRBV6-6,few,-,TGTGCCAGCAGTGAGGATCTGGAGACCCAGTACTTC,CASSEDLETQYF
TRBJ2-7,TRBV5-5,-,TRBD1,TGTGCCAGCAGTATTCCGGGACAGGAAACCTACGAGCAGTACTTC,CASSIPGQETYEQYF
TRBJ2-4,TRBV20-1,few,-,TGCAGTGCTAGTGGTGGACAGCCCCAGAACATTCAGTACTTC,CSASGGQPQNIQYF
TRBJ2-1,TRBV16,few,-,TGTGCCAGCAGCTCAACAGGGATCCAATACAATGAGCAGTTCTTC,CASSSTGIQYNEQFF
TRBJ2-3,TRBV6-6,-,-,TGTGCCAGCAGTTACGGGGGCGGAAATACGCAGTATTTT,CASSYGGGNTQYF
TRBJ2-7,TRBV6-2/TRBV6-3,-,TRBD2,TGTGCCAGCAGTAACTTTGGGGGGGGGGTCGATGAGCAGTACTTC,CASSNFGGGVDEQYF
TRBJ2-5,TRBV5-1,-,TRBD1,TGCGCCAGCAGCTGTACAGGGGCACAAGAGACCCAGTACTTC,CASSCTGAQETQYF
TRBJ2-5,TRBV4-3,-,-,TGCGCCAGCAGCCAAGATCTGGGGCAGACCCAAGAGACCCAGTGCTTC,CASSQDLGQTQETQCF
TRBJ2-1,TRBV24-1,few,TRBD1,TGTGCCACCAGTGATCCCGGACAGGGGGAGGATGAGCAGTTCTTC,CATSDPGQGEDEQFF
TRBJ2-4,TRBV5-5,-,-,TGTGCCAGCAGCAAAGAGGTGGCATCAAGCTCCTACGAGCAGTGCTTC,CASSKEVASSSYEQCF
TRBJ2-7,TRBV12-3/TRBV12-4,few,TRBD1,TGTGCCAGCAGTTACCAGACAGGGACGCCCTACGAGCAGTACTTC,CASSYQTGTPYEQYF
TRBJ1-1,TRBV12-3/TRBV12-4,-,TRBD1,TGTGCCAGCAGCAAAGAGGGGGCGCCGTGGACTGAAGCTTTCTTT,CASSKEGAPWTEAFF
TRBJ2-1,TRBV24-1,-,-,TGTGCCACCGGAGGCACTTTGATTGAGCAGTTCTTC,CATGGTLIEQFF
TRBJ2-5,TRBV7-9,-,TRBD1,TGTGCCAGCGGACTCGCCCGGGGACAGGGAAAAGAGACCCAGTACTTC,CASGLARGQGKETQYF
TRBJ2-1,TRBV7-2,few,TRBD2,TGTGCCAGCAGCTATCTGACTAGCGGGGGGTTCAATGAGCAGTTCTTC,CASSYLTSGGFNEQFF
TRBJ2-1,TRBV29-1,-,-,TGCAGCGTTGTGAGTCCAGTCTCCTACAATGAGCAGTTCTTC,CSVVSPVSYNEQFF
TRBJ2-2,TRBV20-1,-,TRBD2,TGCAGTGCTAGGGCCCATAGCGGGGGTGAAACCGGGGAGCTGTTTTTT,CSARAHSGGETGELFF
TRBJ2-3,TRBV19,few,-,TGTGCCAGTAGTATTATAGGGGTAGATACGCAGTATTTT,CASSIIGVDTQYF
TRBJ2-5,TRBV20-1,-,-,TGCAGTGCAACTGGAATGAGAGAGACCCAGTACTTC,CSATGMRETQYF
TRBJ1-2,TRBV20-1,-,-,TGCAGTGCTGGAGCTGCCAACTATGGCTACACCTTC,CSAGAANYGYTF
TRBJ2-7,TRBV20-1,few,-,TGCAGTGCTAGGGACGTCTACGAGCAGTACTTC,CSARDVYEQYF
TRBJ1-2,TRBV6-1,-,TRBD1,TGTGCCAGCAGTGCCGACAGGGATCGTGGCTACACCTTC,CASSADRDRGYTF
TRBJ1-3,TRBV4-2,-,TRBD1,TGTGCCAGCAGCCAAGACCGCAGGGGGCGGACTGGAAACACCATATATTTT,CASSQDRRGRTGNTIYF
TRBJ2-7,TRBV4-3,-,-,TGCGCCAGCAGCCAAGGGACCGAACCATCCTACGAGCAGTACTTC,CASSQGTEPSYEQYF
TRBJ1-1,TRBV10-3,few,-,TGTGCCATCAGTGATAGGACCACTGAAGCTTTCTTT,CAISDRTTEAFF
TRBJ1-2,TRBV28,-,-,TGTGCCTCGAGTCGGCAGGGAGCGCGGAAGGGGAATGGCTACACCTTC,CASSRQGARKGNGYTF
TRBJ1-2,TRBV29-1,-,-,TGCAGCGTGCGAACCGGCGACGTAGCAAGAGACTACACCTTC,CSVRTGDVARDYTF
TRBJ1-2,TRBV12-3/TRBV12-4,-,-,TGTGCCAGCACCTTTCACCCTAGTGGCTACACCTTC,CASTFHPSGYTF